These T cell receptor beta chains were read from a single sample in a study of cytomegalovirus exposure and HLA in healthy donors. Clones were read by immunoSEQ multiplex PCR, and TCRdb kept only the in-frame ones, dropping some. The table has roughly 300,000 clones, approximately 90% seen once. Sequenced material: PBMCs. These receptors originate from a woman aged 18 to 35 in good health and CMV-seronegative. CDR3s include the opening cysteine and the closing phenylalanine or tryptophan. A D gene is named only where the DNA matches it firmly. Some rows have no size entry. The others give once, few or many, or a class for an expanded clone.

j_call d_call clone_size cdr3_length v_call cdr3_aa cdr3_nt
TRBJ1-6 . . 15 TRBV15 CATSSQRQYNSPLHF TGTGCCACCAGCAGCCAGAGACAGTATAATTCACCCCTCCACTTT
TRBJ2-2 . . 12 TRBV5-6 CASSQLAGELFF TGTGCCAGCAGCCAACTAGCCGGGGAGCTGTTTTTT
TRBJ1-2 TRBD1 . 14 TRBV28 CASSRQGFDYGYTF TGTGCCAGCAGTCGACAGGGGTTTGACTATGGCTACACCTTC
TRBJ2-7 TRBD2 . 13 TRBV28 CASNLAVTYEQYF TGTGCCAGCAACCTAGCGGTGACCTACGAGCAGTACTTC
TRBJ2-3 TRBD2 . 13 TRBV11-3 CASSFFGGDTQYF TGTGCCAGCAGCTTTTTCGGGGGGGATACGCAGTATTTT
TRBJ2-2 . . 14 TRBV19 CASRLQDSTGELFF TGTGCCAGTAGACTTCAGGACTCCACCGGGGAGCTGTTTTTT
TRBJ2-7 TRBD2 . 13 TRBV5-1 CASSNSGNYEQYF TGCGCCAGCAGTAATAGCGGGAACTACGAGCAGTACTTC
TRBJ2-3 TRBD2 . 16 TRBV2 CASSDTPGSGRDTQYF TGTGCCAGCAGTGATACTCCCGGAAGCGGGAGAGATACGCAGTATTTT
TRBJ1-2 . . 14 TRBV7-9 CASSFDIQGHGYTF TGTGCCAGCAGCTTTGATATCCAGGGCCATGGCTACACCTTC
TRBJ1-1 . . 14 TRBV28 CASSRDNQNTEAFF TGTGCCAGCAGCCGGGACAACCAGAACACTGAAGCTTTCTTT
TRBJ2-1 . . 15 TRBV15 CATSRTRGGYNEQFF TGTGCCACCAGCAGGACCCGAGGGGGCTACAATGAGCAGTTCTTC
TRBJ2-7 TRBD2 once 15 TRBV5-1 CASSLELREEYEQYF TGCGCCAGCAGCTTGGAATTGCGGGAGGAATACGAGCAGTACTTC
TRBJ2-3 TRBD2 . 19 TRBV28 CASSGDPGLAYASTDTQYF TGTGCCAGCAGTGGGGATCCGGGACTAGCGTACGCTAGCACAGATACGCAGTATTTT
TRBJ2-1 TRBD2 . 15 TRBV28 CASSTGLAGGREQFF TGTGCCAGCAGCACCGGTCTAGCGGGAGGTCGTGAGCAGTTCTTC
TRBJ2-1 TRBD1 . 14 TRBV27 CASSRTGAYNEQFF TGTGCCAGCAGTCGGACAGGGGCTTACAATGAGCAGTTCTTC
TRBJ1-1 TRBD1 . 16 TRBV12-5 CAVLTGTGLMNTEAFF TGTGCTGTTTTGACCGGGACAGGGTTAATGAACACTGAAGCTTTCTTT
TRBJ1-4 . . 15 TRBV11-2 CASSLGRATNEKLFF TGTGCCAGCAGCTTAGGCAGGGCCACTAATGAAAAACTGTTTTTT
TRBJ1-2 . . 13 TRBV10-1 CASRTGTGGGYTF TGCGCCAGCAGGACCGGGACGGGGGGAGGCTACACCTTC
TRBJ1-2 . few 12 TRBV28 CASSLGGYGYTF TGTGCCAGCAGTTTAGGAGGCTATGGCTACACCTTC
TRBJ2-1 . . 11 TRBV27 CASSNYLGQFF TGTGCCAGCAGTAACTACCTGGGGCAGTTCTTC
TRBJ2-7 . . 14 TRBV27 CASSLGAASYEQYF TGTGCCAGCAGTCTTGGTGCCGCGTCCTACGAGCAGTACTTC
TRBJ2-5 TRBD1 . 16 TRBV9 CASSEEGQGWEETQYF TGTGCCAGCAGCGAGGAGGGACAGGGTTGGGAAGAGACCCAGTACTTC
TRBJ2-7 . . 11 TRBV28 CASLSGNEQYF TGTGCCAGCCTCTCGGGGAACGAGCAGTACTTC
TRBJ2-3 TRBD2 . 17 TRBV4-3 CASSPMIAGGSTDTQYF TGCGCCAGCAGCCCCATGATAGCGGGAGGGTCCACAGATACGCAGTATTTT
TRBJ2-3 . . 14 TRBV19 CASSIREWTDTQYF TGTGCCAGTAGTATCCGGGAATGGACAGATACGCAGTATTTT
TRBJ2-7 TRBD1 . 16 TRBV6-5 CASSSGRTGGSYEQYF TGTGCCAGCAGTTCCGGTCGGACAGGGGGCTCCTACGAGCAGTACTTC
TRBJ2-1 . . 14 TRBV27 CATTGGGSYNEQFF TGTGCCACCACAGGGGGGGGCTCCTACAATGAGCAGTTCTTC
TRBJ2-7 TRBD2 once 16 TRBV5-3 CARSLGDSGSRYEQYF TGTGCCAGAAGCTTGGGAGATAGCGGGAGTCGCTACGAGCAGTACTTC
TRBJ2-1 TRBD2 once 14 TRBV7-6 CASSFSGSIHEQFF TGTGCCAGCAGCTTTAGCGGGAGTATCCATGAGCAGTTCTTC
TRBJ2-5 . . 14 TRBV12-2 CASRPVRNQETQYF TGTGCAAGTCGCCCGGTTAGAAACCAAGAGACCCAGTACTTC
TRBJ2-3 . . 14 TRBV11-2 CASSLVVVSDTQYF TGTGCCAGCAGCTTAGTAGTCGTCTCGGATACGCAGTATTTT
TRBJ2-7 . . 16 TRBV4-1 CASSQERGAAHLGQYF TGCGCCAGCAGCCAAGAACGGGGGGCTGCCCATTTGGGGCAGTACTTC